Included here is one TCR beta chain sequence, with context. Its antigen is unknown. The data were taken from a study of beta chain features in type 1 diabetes. General study points: Insertions at VDJ junctions were less frequent in type 1 diabetes patients. These patients also deleted more nucleotides at the same junctions.

The CDR3 is made up of 15 amino acids. Trimming pared 0 bases from V and 0 bases from J, leaving 7 bases between. Germline V lookup: CDR1 SGDLS, CDR2 YYNGEE. Expressed TCRB transcripts got sequenced, as all isolated RNA was reverse transcribed. TCRdb's copy holds only in-frame clones and misses some; the assay was immunoSEQ multiplex PCR. This sample carries some 220,000 clones, approximately 11% of them seen once, and the ten largest clones take over 1%. This receptor was identified in a man aged 18 to 29 in good health. The chain recombines TRBV9 with TRBJ1-3; D gene ambiguous. Sequenced material: central memory CD4+ T cells from blood. This CDR3 reads CASSVGVASGNTIYF. CDR3 bases: TGTGCCAGCAGCGTAGGGGTGGCCTCTGGAAACACCATATATTTT. Supplemented by reference TRBV9 and TRBJ1-3, the full variable domain reads DSGVTQTPKHLITATGQRVTLRCSPRSGDLSVYWYQQSLDQGLQFLIQYYNGEERAKGNILERFSAQQFPDLHSELNLSSLELGDSALYFCASSVGVASGNTIYFGEGSWLTVV.